Below are 19 T cell receptor beta chains sequenced from a single sample in a study of T cell responses to AZD1222 COVID-19 vaccine. Clones were sequenced by immunoSEQ multiplex PCR, and TCRdb holds only the in-frame ones, with some missing. The repertoire holds approximately 70,000 clones, about 87% seen once, with 9% to 10% in the top ten. The sequencing here drew on peripheral blood, taken 28 days after the second dose of the MenACWY control vaccine. These receptors came from an adult who received the MenACWY meningococcal vaccine as a control.

This rearrangement joins TRBV3-1 (or the pseudogene TRBV3-2) to TRBJ2-5; possibly TRBD2 for D (5 bases). The CDR3 is 13 residues long. V dropped 2 bases and J dropped 2 bases, with 6 bases sitting between them. CDR1 and CDR2 from the germline V gene are LGHDT and YNNKEL (reference sequence). In nucleotides, the CDR3 is TGTGCCAGCAGCCAACTAGCTCAAGAGACCCAGTACTTC. This translates into CASSQLAQETQYF.

This rearrangement joins TRBV7-2 to TRBJ2-7; the D is unclear. CDR1 and CDR2 (germline): SGHTA, FQGNSA. Trimming pared 4 bases from V and 6 bases from J, leaving 16 bases between. The CDR3 runs to 14 residues. The CDR3 DNA is TGTGCCAGCAGCTCCTCCCGGAAGCTGGGCGAGCAGTACTTC. Translating it yields CASSSSRKLGEQYF. Using reference TRBV7-2 and TRBJ2-7 for the parts outside the CDR3, the full variable domain is GAGVSQSPSNKVTEKGKDVELRCDPISGHTALYWYRQSLGQGLEFLIYFQGNSAPDKSGLPSDRFSAERTGGSVSTLTIQRTQQEDSAVYLCASSSSRKLGEQYFGPGTRLTVT.

This clone has more than one count but fewer than ten. CDR3 residues: CASSLGHSSYGYTF. DNA for the CDR3: TGTGCCAGCAGTTTAGGGCACAGCTCCTATGGCTACACCTTC. The chain recombines TRBV28 with TRBJ1-2, with no clear D. Germline assignment: CDR1 MDHEN and CDR2 SYDVKM. The CDR3 length is 14 residues. With 2 bases removed from V and 4 bases from J, the gap between germline ends came to 11 bases.

The genes are TRBV11-2 and TRBJ1-4; 9 positions match TRBD1. There are 16 residues in the CDR3. The germline V gene encodes CDR1 SGHAT and CDR2 FQNNGV. The trim removed 5 bases at V and 3 bases at J, leaving 7 bases unmatched. The CDR3 DNA reads TGTGCCAGCAGCCAAACAGGGGGCTTGGCTAATGAAAAACTGTTTTTT. As protein: CASSQTGGLANEKLFF.

This rearrangement joins TRBV2 to TRBJ2-3; TRBD2 aligns across 10 bases. V lost 3 bases and J lost 6; bases outside the gene matches: 9. The germline CDR1 and CDR2 sequences are SNHLY and FYNNEI. The CDR3 is 16 residues long. The chain's CDR3 is CASSERQRGGGDTQYF. CDR3 nucleotides: TGTGCCAGCAGTGAGCGGCAGCGGGGGGGCGGTGATACGCAGTATTTT.

The chain combines TRBV5-1 with TRBJ1-1; perhaps TRBD1 as D (5 bases). This CDR3 is 13 amino acids long. V gave up 0 bases and J gave up 7 bases, with 10 bases separating them. In germline, CDR1 is SGHRS, CDR2 YFSETQ. CDR3 bases: TGCGCCAGCAGCTTGGAGGGGCAGGGTGAAGCTTTCTTT. Encoded protein: CASSLEGQGEAFF.

V is TRBV5-1 and J is TRBJ2-5; 9 bases are shared with TRBD2. This CDR3 has 16 residues. V lost 3 bases and J lost 1; bases outside the gene matches: 7. Germline values: CDR1 SGHRS, CDR2 YFSETQ. For the CDR3, the DNA is TGCGCCAGCAGCTGGGGGACTAGCCGTTCCCAAGAGACCCAGTACTTC. Protein product: CASSWGTSRSQETQYF.

This chain connects TRBV27 to TRBJ2-5, with 9 nucleotides matching TRBD1. V dropped 0 bases and J dropped 5; count of bases not matched to a gene: 7. There are 16 residues in the CDR3. Germline CDR1 reads MNHEY; CDR2 reads SMNVEV (reference sequence). CDR3 sequence reads: CASSLSGQGIGETQYF. The CDR3 DNA is TGTGCCAGCAGTTTATCGGGACAGGGAATAGGGGAGACCCAGTACTTC.

This clone has a handful of counts. The rearrangement joins TRBV4-2 to TRBJ1-2; a possible D gene is TRBD1 (5 bases). Germline CDR1 LGHNA, CDR2 YNFKEQ. V shed 3 bases and J shed 3 bases, with 14 bases lying between them. The CDR3 has 15 residues. CDR3 coding DNA: TGTGCCAGCAGCCACCGGCAGGGTAGGGACTATGGCTACACCTTC. Translation: CASSHRQGRDYGYTF.

V gene TRBV19 combines with J gene TRBJ2-2, with D perhaps TRBD1 (5 bases). The CDR3 runs to 15 residues. V shed 1 base and J shed 5 bases, with 11 bases lying between them. Germline V gives CDR1 LNHDA, CDR2 SQIVND (reference sequence). Here the CDR3 DNA reads TGTGCCAGTAGTATAGCCAGGGCAGGGACCGGGGAGCTGTTTTTT. This codes for CASSIARAGTGELFF. The variable domain in full, completed from reference TRBV19 and TRBJ2-2, reads DGGITQSPKYLFRKEGQNVTLSCEQNLNHDAMYWYRQDPGQGLRLIYYSQIVNDFQKGDIAEGYSVSREKKESFPLTVTSAQKNPTAFYLCASSIARAGTGELFFGEGSRLTVL.

V gene TRBV19 combines with J gene TRBJ1-4, with D perhaps TRBD1 (6 bases). The ends were cut back, 9 bases at V and 0 bases at J, with 8 bases in the middle. CDR1 and CDR2 (germline): LNHDA, SQIVND (reference sequence). The CDR3 extends over 13 amino acids. The CDR3 coding sequence is TGTGCCAGGAGGACAGCAACTAATGAAAAACTGTTTTTT. Its protein product is CARRTATNEKLFF.

This clone occurred a few times. The sample contains more than one DNA sequence encoding this CDR3. The rearrangement links TRBV5-1 to TRBJ1-5; D gene unclear. Germline CDR1 reads SGHRS; CDR2 reads YFSETQ. Trimming took 0 bases from V and 5 from J, leaving 6 bases between them. The CDR3 covers 13 residues. The CDR3: CASSLGGDQPQHF. Here the CDR3 DNA reads TGCGCCAGCAGCTTGGGGGGAGATCAGCCCCAGCATTTT.

V and J are TRBV19 and TRBJ2-5, with D uncertain. CDR1 and CDR2 (germline): LNHDA, SQIVND (reference sequence). The CDR3 spans 13 residues. Trimming removed 5 bases at V and 5 bases at J, with 12 bases between. The CDR3 reads CASSLARAETQYF. The CDR3 DNA sequence: TGTGCCAGTAGTTTGGCTAGGGCTGAGACCCAGTACTTC.

The chain recombines TRBV24-1 with TRBJ1-2; D call uncertain. Trimming left V 4 bases short and J 8 bases short, with 10 bases between. CDR3 length equals 12 residues. Per germline, CDR1 KGHDR and CDR2 SFDVKD. The CDR3 protein is CATSEGTFGYTF. The CDR3 nucleotides read TGTGCCACCAGTGAGGGAACTTTCGGCTACACCTTC.

V is TRBV2 and J is TRBJ2-7; unclear D gene. Germline CDR1 reads SNHLY; CDR2 reads FYNNEI. The CDR3 runs 11 residues. V gave up 1 base and J gave up 9 bases, with 7 bases separating them. DNA for the CDR3: TGTGCCAGCAGTGAAGGAACCGTGCAGTACTTC. Its protein is CASSEGTVQYF.

The V and J genes are TRBV7-6 and TRBJ2-5; D is possibly TRBD1 or TRBD2 (5 bases each). V was shortened by 5 bases and J by 1 base, with 17 bases between the two germline ends. The CDR3 loop spans 16 amino acids. The germline V gene has CDR1 SGHVS and CDR2 FNYEAQ. The CDR3 region has the DNA TGTGCCAGCAGCCAGGGTTTCGGGGAGACCCAAGAGACCCAGTACTTC. Translating gives CASSQGFGETQETQYF.

V usage is TRBV25-1 and J usage is TRBJ2-2; tentative D call: TRBD1 (8 bases). Trimming pared 6 bases from V and 6 bases from J, leaving 20 bases between. This CDR3 is built from 16 residues. Germline V CDR1 and CDR2: MGHDK, SYGVNS. CDR3 bases: TGTGCCAGCAGACCCGACAGGGGACTATACTCCGGGGAGCTGTTTTTT. This encodes CASRPDRGLYSGELFF.

This clone was recorded a few times. J is TRBJ1-4 and V is TRBV5-1, with 7 positions matching TRBD1. The CDR3 runs 14 residues. With V trimmed by 4 bases and J by 12 bases, 12 bases remained unmatched. CDR1 is SGHRS, CDR2 YFSETQ, per germline. In nucleotides, the CDR3 is TGCGCCAGCAGCCTCACGGACAGGCGTGACGAACTGTTTTTT. Encoded protein: CASSLTDRRDELFF.

The rearrangement links TRBV5-1 to TRBJ2-2; 7 bases are shared with TRBD1. The CDR3 is made up of 15 amino acids. Trimming removed 3 bases from V and 6 bases from J; junction bases left unmatched: 8. Germline values: CDR1 SGHRS, CDR2 YFSETQ. The CDR3 DNA sequence: TGCGCCAGCAGCTCCCTAGGGGGCGCGTCCGGGGAGCTGTTTTTT. Translating it yields CASSSLGGASGELFF. Drawing the rest from reference TRBV5-1 and TRBJ2-2, the complete variable domain is KAGVTQTPRYLIKTRGQQVTLSCSPISGHRSVSWYQQTPGQGLQFLFEYFSETQRNKGNFPGRFSGRQFSNSRSEMNVSTLELGDSALYLCASSSLGGASGELFFGEGSRLTVL.